This entry lists 17 T cell receptor beta chains sequenced from one sample in a study of blood T cell repertoires in COVID-19. Profiling relied on immunoSEQ multiplex PCR, and the TCRdb table lists in-frame clones only, not all of them. This table holds approximately 270,000 clones, just over 85% found once. Sequencing was carried out using peripheral blood. These receptors were collected from a man older than 75 with acute or convalescent COVID-19.

This clone came up once. The gene calls are TRBV20-1 and TRBJ2-1; D is possibly TRBD1 (5 bases). V lost 5 bases, J lost 6 bases, and 8 bases lay in between. This CDR3 is 11 amino acids long. Germline CDR1 and CDR2: DFQATT and SNEGSKA (reference sequence). CDR3 bases: TGCAGTGCTTGGGGCGGCAATGAGCAGTTCTTC. Translation gives CSAWGGNEQFF.

This clone was counted between two and nine times. V gene TRBV6-2 or TRBV6-3 combines with J gene TRBJ1-1, with D tentatively TRBD1 (5 bases). CDR1 and CDR2 (germline): MNHEY, SVGEGT. The CDR3 totals 14 residues. Trimming stripped 2 bases from V and 3 bases from J, with 10 bases between. DNA of the CDR3: TGTGCCAGCAGTTACGTCAGGGTGGACACTGAAGCTTTCTTT. Translated: CASSYVRVDTEAFF.

The chain combines TRBV12-3 or TRBV12-4 with TRBJ1-4, with a possible D match to TRBD1 (5 bases). This CDR3 has 13 residues. Deletions cut 3 bases from V and 5 bases from J, with 7 bases between. CDR3 nucleotide sequence: TGTGCCAGCAGTTTCGGGGGGAATGAAAAACTGTTTTTT. This sequence encodes CASSFGGNEKLFF.

The rearrangement joins TRBV19 to TRBJ2-5; maybe TRBD1 (5 bases). Germline V gene sequence: CDR1 LNHDA, CDR2 SQIVND (reference sequence). The CDR3 has 15 residues. Deletions cut 6 bases from V and 2 bases from J, with 16 bases between. This CDR3 is CASRIRGHPQETQYF. The CDR3 DNA reads TGTGCCAGTAGGATTCGAGGACACCCACAAGAGACCCAGTACTTC.

The chain is built from TRBV5-1 and TRBJ2-7; D unclear. Trimming took off 4 bases at V and 0 bases at J, with 14 bases between the two ends. The CDR3 has 15 amino acids. Germline V gene sequence: CDR1 SGHRS, CDR2 YFSETQ. Here the CDR3 DNA reads TGCGCCAGCAGCCTTGAGGATGGTAGCTCCTACGAGCAGTACTTC. The encoded protein is CASSLEDGSSYEQYF.

This clone was seen a single time. The chain uses TRBV29-1 and TRBJ2-7; 11 bases line up with TRBD2. Germline CDR1 SQVTM, CDR2 ANQGSEA. V gave up 5 bases and J gave up 1 base; unmatched junction bases: 4. The length of the CDR3 is 14 residues. CDR3 in DNA: TGCAGCGTTAGCACTAGCGGGGGATCCTACGAGCAGTACTTC. Its translation is CSVSTSGGSYEQYF.

In DNA, the CDR3 is TGTGCCAGCAGAAACAGTTATAGCAATCAGCCCCAGCATTTT. Translated, it gives CASRNSYSNQPQHF. The chain employs TRBV27 and TRBJ1-5; D not certain. Trimming removed 6 bases at V and 0 bases at J, with 9 bases between. CDR1 MNHEY and CDR2 SMNVEV come from the germline V gene (reference sequence). The CDR3 is made up of 14 amino acids.

The chain couples TRBV5-5 to TRBJ2-5; 10 bases line up with TRBD2. V lost 5 bases and J lost 5; bases outside the gene matches: 9. The CDR3 contains 15 residues. The V gene's germline CDR1 is SGHKS and CDR2 YYEKEE (reference sequence). CDR3: CASRKSGGAAETQYF. DNA of the CDR3: TGTGCCAGCAGGAAGAGCGGGGGGGCCGCGGAGACCCAGTACTTC.

The chain recombines TRBV2 with TRBJ2-7; 7 nucleotides match TRBD1. CDR1 SNHLY and CDR2 FYNNEI come from the germline V gene. This CDR3 contains 15 residues. With 6 bases clipped from V and 2 bases from J, the junction kept 10 bases outside the gene matches. For the CDR3, the DNA is TGTGCCAGCAGCGCGACAGGGCAGTCTACCTACGAGCAGTACTTC. It is translated as CASSATGQSTYEQYF.

The rearrangement uses TRBV7-2 and TRBJ2-3; weak D call: TRBD1 (5 bases). V was cut by 5 bases and J by 5 bases, with 17 bases left in between. This CDR3 region has 15 residues. CDR1 and CDR2 (germline): SGHTA, FQGNSA. The DNA of the CDR3 is TGTGCCAGCAGCCCCCACCGAGACAGTCGAGATACGCAGTATTTT. Amino acid sequence: CASSPHRDSRDTQYF. Together with reference TRBV7-2 and TRBJ2-3, the CDR3 gives the full variable domain: GAGVSQSPSNKVTEKGKDVELRCDPISGHTALYWYRQSLGQGLEFLIYFQGNSAPDKSGLPSDRFSAERTGGSVSTLTIQRTQQEDSAVYLCASSPHRDSRDTQYFGPGTRLTVL.

This clone appeared a single time. The CDR3 spells CASSIDPGPGRSQHF. In nucleotides, the CDR3 is TGTGCCAGTAGTATAGACCCAGGGCCGGGTAGGTCCCAGCATTTT. The chain is built from TRBV19 and TRBJ1-5; possible D gene TRBD1, 5 bases. The CDR3 has 15 residues. V lost 0 bases and J lost 11, with 17 bases in between. Germline V lookup: CDR1 LNHDA, CDR2 SQIVND (reference sequence).

J is TRBJ1-1 and V is TRBV9; D is unclear. This CDR3 region has 15 residues. Germline CDR1 is SGDLS and CDR2 is YYNGEE. The ends were cut back, 0 bases at V and 0 bases at J, with 9 bases in the middle. In DNA form, the CDR3 reads TGTGCCAGCAGCGTAGGGTCTCAGTTGAACACTGAAGCTTTCTTT. This translates into CASSVGSQLNTEAFF.

This clone was seen a single time. The chain employs TRBV5-1 and TRBJ2-2, with D possibly TRBD1 on 5 matching bases. Germline CDR1 SGHRS, CDR2 YFSETQ. V gave up 4 bases and J gave up 5 bases, with 18 bases separating them. The CDR3 is 16 residues long. The CDR3 sequence is CASSLDGAGTTGELFF. The CDR3 nucleotides are TGCGCCAGCAGCCTGGATGGGGCAGGAACGACCGGGGAGCTGTTTTTT. Drawing the rest from reference TRBV5-1 and TRBJ2-2, the complete variable domain is KAGVTQTPRYLIKTRGQQVTLSCSPISGHRSVSWYQQTPGQGLQFLFEYFSETQRNKGNFPGRFSGRQFSNSRSEMNVSTLELGDSALYLCASSLDGAGTTGELFFGEGSRLTVL.

The chain joins TRBV14 to TRBJ1-2; D gene unclear. V lost 1 base to trimming and J lost 2 bases, with 5 bases between them. Germline V lookup: CDR1 SGHDN, CDR2 FVKESK. The CDR3 consists of 13 residues. The CDR3 spells CASSQARNYGYTF. In DNA, the CDR3 is TGTGCCAGCAGCCAAGCCAGGAACTATGGCTACACCTTC.

This clone was seen just once. V is TRBV3-1 (or the pseudogene TRBV3-2) and J is TRBJ2-1; D is ambiguous. The CDR3 length is 13 residues. Germline V lookup: CDR1 LGHDT, CDR2 YNNKEL (reference sequence). Trimming shortened V by 7 bases and J by 6 bases, and 13 bases separated the two germline ends. CDR3 sequence: CASTFTRGNEQFF. CDR3 DNA: TGTGCCAGCACCTTTACGAGAGGCAATGAGCAGTTCTTC.

The chain uses TRBV5-1 and TRBJ1-1; 10 bases fit TRBD1. Germline loops: CDR1 SGHRS, CDR2 YFSETQ. The V segment lost 0 bases and the J segment 4 bases; nucleotides outside the gene matches: 3. This CDR3 region has 15 residues. The CDR3 reads CASSLDGTGATEAFF. CDR3 nucleotides: TGCGCCAGCAGCTTGGATGGGACAGGGGCCACTGAAGCTTTCTTT.

V is TRBV3-1 (or the pseudogene TRBV3-2) and J is TRBJ1-1; 8 bases are a match to TRBD1. CDR3 size: 13 residues. V shed 6 bases, J shed 4 bases, and the junction held 4 bases outside the gene matches. Germline CDR1 is LGHDT and CDR2 is YNNKEL (reference sequence). CDR3 sequence reads: CASRRQGSTEAFF. The CDR3 nucleotides are TGTGCCAGCAGACGACAGGGGAGCACTGAAGCTTTCTTT.